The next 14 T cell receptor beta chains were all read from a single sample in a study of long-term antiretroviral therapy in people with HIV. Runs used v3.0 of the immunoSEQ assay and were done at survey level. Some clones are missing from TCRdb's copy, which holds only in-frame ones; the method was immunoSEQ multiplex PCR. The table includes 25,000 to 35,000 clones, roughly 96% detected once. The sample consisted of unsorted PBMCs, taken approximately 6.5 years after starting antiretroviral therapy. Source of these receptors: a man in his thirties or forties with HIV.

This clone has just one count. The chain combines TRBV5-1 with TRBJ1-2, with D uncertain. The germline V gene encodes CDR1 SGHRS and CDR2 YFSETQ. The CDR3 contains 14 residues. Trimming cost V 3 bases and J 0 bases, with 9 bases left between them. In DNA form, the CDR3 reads TGCGCCAGCAGCTCGGGCGGGGCTAACTATGGCTACACCTTC. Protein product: CASSSGGANYGYTF.

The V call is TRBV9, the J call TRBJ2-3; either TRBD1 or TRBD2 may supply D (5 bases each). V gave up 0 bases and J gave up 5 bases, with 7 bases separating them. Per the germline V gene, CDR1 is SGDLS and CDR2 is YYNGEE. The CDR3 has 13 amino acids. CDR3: CASSVGGVDTQYF. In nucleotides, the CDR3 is TGTGCCAGCAGCGTAGGAGGGGTAGATACGCAGTATTTT.

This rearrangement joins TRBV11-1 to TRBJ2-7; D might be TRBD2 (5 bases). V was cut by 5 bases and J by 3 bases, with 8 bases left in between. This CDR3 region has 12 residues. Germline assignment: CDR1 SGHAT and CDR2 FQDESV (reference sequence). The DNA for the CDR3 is TGTGCCAGCAGCGACGCGGGCTACGAGCAGTACTTC. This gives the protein CASSDAGYEQYF.

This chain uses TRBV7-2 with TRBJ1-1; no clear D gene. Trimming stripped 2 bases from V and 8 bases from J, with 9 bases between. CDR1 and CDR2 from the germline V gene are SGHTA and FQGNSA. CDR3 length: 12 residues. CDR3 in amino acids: CASSLSAVEAFF. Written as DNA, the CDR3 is TGTGCCAGCAGCTTATCTGCGGTAGAAGCTTTCTTT.

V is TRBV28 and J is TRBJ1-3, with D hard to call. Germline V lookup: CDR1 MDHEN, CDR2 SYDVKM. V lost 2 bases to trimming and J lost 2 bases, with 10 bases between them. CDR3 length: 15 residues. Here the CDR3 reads CASSLGQETGNTIYF. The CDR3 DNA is TGTGCCAGCAGTTTAGGGCAGGAGACTGGAAACACCATATATTTT.

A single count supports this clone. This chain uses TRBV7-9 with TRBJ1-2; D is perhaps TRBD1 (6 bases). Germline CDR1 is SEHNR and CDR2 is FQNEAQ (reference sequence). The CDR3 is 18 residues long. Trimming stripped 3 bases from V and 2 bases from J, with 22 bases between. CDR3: CASSLGGAGAGSNYGYTF. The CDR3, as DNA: TGTGCCAGCAGCTTGGGGGGGGCAGGGGCCGGATCAAACTATGGCTACACCTTC.

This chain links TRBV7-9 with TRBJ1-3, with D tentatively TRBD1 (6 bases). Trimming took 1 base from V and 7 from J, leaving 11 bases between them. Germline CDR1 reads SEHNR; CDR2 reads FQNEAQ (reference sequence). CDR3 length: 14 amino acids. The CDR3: CASSLGGQWNTIYF. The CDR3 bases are TGTGCCAGCAGCTTAGGAGGACAGTGGAACACCATATATTTT.

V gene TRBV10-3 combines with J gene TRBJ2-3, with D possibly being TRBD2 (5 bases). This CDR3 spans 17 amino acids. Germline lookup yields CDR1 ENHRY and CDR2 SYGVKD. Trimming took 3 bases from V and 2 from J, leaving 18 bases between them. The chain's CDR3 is CAISDGVAIMNTDTQYF. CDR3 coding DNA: TGTGCCATCAGTGACGGGGTAGCAATAATGAACACAGATACGCAGTATTTT.

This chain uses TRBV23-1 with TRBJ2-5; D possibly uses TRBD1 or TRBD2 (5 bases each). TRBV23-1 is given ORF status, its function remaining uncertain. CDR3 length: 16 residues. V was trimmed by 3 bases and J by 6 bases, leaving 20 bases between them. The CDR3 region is CASSHLGAKLGKTQYF. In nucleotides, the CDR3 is TGCGCCAGCAGTCACCTCGGGGCCAAATTGGGCAAGACCCAGTACTTC.

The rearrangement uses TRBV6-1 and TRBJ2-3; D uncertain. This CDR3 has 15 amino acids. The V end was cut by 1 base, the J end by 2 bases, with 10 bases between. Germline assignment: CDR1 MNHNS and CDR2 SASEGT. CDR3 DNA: TGTGCCAGCAGTGAAGGGTTCGGCGCCACAGATACGCAGTATTTT. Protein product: CASSEGFGATDTQYF.

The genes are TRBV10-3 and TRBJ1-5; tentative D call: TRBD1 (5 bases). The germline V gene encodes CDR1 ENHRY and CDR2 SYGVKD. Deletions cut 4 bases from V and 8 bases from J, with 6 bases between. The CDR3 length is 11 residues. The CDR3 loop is CAISAREPQHF. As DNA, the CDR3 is TGTGCCATCAGTGCCAGGGAGCCCCAGCATTTT.

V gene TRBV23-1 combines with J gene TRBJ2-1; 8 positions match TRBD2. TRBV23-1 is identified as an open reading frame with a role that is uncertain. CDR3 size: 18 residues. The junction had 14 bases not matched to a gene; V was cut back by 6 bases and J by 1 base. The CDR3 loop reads CASRGPGLDVPSYNEQFF. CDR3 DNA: TGCGCCAGCAGGGGACCGGGACTAGATGTCCCTTCCTACAATGAGCAGTTCTTC.

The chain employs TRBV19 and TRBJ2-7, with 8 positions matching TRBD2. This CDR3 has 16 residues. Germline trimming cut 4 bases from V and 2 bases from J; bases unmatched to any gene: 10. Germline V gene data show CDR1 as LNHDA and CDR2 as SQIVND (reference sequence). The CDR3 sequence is CASSRAGERGTYEQYF. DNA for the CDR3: TGTGCCAGTAGTAGAGCGGGAGAGAGGGGGACCTACGAGCAGTACTTC.

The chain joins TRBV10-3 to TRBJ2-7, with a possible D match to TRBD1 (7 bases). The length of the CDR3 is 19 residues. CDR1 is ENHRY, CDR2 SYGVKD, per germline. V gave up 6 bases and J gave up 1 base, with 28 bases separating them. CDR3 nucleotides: TGTGCCATCAGGGGGGGCCCGGGACAGCTAAACATTTCTTCCTACGAGCAGTACTTC. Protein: CAIRGGPGQLNISSYEQYF.